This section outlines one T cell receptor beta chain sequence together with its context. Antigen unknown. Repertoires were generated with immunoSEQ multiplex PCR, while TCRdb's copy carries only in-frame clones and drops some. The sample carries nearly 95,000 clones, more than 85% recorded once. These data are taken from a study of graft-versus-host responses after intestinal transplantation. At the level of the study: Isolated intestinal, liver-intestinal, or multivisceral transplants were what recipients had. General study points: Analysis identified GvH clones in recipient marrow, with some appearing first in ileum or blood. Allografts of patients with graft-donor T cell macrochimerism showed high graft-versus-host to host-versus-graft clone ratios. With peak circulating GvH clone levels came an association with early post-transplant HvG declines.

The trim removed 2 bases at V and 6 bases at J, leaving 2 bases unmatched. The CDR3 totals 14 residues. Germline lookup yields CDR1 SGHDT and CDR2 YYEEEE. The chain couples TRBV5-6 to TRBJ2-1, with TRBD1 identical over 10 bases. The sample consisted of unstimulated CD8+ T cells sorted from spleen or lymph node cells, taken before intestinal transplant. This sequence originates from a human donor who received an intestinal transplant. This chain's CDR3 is CASSFGTGANEQFF. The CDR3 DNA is TGTGCCAGCAGCTTCGGGACAGGGGCCAATGAGCAGTTCTTC. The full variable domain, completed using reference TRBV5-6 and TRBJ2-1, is DAGVTQSPTHLIKTRGQQVTLRCSPKSGHDTVSWYQQALGQGPQFIFQYYEEEERQRGNFPDRFSGHQFPNYSSELNVNALLLGDSALYLCASSFGTGANEQFFGPGTRLTVL.